This TCR beta chain was identified in a study of cytomegalovirus exposure and HLA in healthy donors. The CDR3 sequence is 16 residues long. The study's findings and limits: A previous analysis found most TCR beta V segments productive roughly 87% or roughly 30% of the time. Cytomegalovirus-associated status was assigned to 164 TCR beta chains.

Details on this clone: Its specificity is not known.

The PCR employed 60 Vbeta primers together with 13 Jbeta primers. Data came from immunoSEQ multiplex PCR; TCRdb stores just in-frame clones and leaves some out. The repertoire holds 170,000 or so clones, roughly 80% seen once, with about 1.4% in the top ten. The TCR sequence derives from a woman in her twenties or thirties in good health and CMV-seronegative. Sequencing was done on a sample of PBMCs. The chain is built from TRBV21-1 and TRBJ1-1; TRBD1, as called in the table, went unchecked against the DNA. TRBV21-1 is termed a pseudogene. CDR3 DNA sequence: TGTGCCAGCAGCAGACGACAGGAGCCCATGAACACTGAAGCTTTCTTT. It encodes CASSRRQEPMNTEAFF.